This T cell receptor beta chain originates from a study of blood T cell repertoires in COVID-19 (dated by TCRdb to about 2020). Study-level background: Samples from collaborators originated in the United States, Italy and Spain and spanned both the acute and convalescent phases of COVID-19. The material from the prospective study consisted of cDNA or gDNA derived from T cells, B-cell-depleted T cells, or PBMCs. Deeply sampled blood TCRbeta repertoires from subjects exposed to, actively infected with, or recovered from COVID-19 were included in the dataset. The repertoires were made available in a free public database intended to serve as a resource for research on the immune response to SARS-CoV-2. The samples were drawn from the first 160 participants of the ongoing ImmuneRACE study and from 1,200 or so subjects provided by 6 global collaborators. Nearly every sample came with metadata listing a de-identified subject ID, COVID-19 status, age in years and sex. HLA class I and class II types, where available, came from metadata supplied by the sample provider rather than from assay-based typing. The full study reports these points: Clinical and demographic metadata were provided uncurated, with the amount varying by source and participant.

Collaborating institutions collected whole blood in K2EDTA tubes following their own protocols. For TCRbeta analysis, collaborators shipped samples in one of three forms: frozen whole blood, isolated PBMCs, or DNA extracted from either of those sample types. The junction carries 6 bases between V and J, which are trimmed by 4 bases and 0 bases respectively. Based on the germline V gene, the CDR1 and CDR2 sequences are SGHDT and YYEEEE. The CDR3 sequence holds 13 residues, the cysteine and phenylalanine included. Only CDR3 DNA remains: 39 bases, in frame from the first base. TCRbeta CDR3 regions were amplified from genomic DNA by means of the immunoSEQ Assay, a bias-controlled multiplex PCR. The paper's processing steps were these. The number of nucleated cells in each sample was estimated from the amplification of reference gene primers within the assay. To quantify the absolute abundance of each unique TCRbeta CDR3 rearrangement, sequence reads were collapsed and filtered. For each sample, productive Simpson clonality was calculated as the square root of Simpson's diversity index over productive rearrangements. TCRdb re-hosts the immuneACCESS table, in-frame sequences only. Its copies lack some clones; in the studies checked, an unresolved V gene accounts for under half of them, and the cause for the rest is not known. V and J calls and clone size are given by that table; D and trimming were obtained from the DNA. For this sample there are 150,000 to 200,000 clones; roughly four fifths appear just once. Together, the top ten hold about a tenth of the sample.

This clone was detected only once. Its antigen is still unknown. Base quality data are lacking; no much larger clone is found one base away. Sequencing was carried out using peripheral blood. The rearrangement joined TRBV5-6 to TRBJ2-3; the D gene assignment is ambiguous. The sequence came from a human donor in a cohort sampled during active COVID-19. Here the CDR3 is given as CASSISSTDTQYF. Read as DNA, the sequence is TGTGCCAGCAGCATTTCAAGCACAGATACGCAGTATTTT.